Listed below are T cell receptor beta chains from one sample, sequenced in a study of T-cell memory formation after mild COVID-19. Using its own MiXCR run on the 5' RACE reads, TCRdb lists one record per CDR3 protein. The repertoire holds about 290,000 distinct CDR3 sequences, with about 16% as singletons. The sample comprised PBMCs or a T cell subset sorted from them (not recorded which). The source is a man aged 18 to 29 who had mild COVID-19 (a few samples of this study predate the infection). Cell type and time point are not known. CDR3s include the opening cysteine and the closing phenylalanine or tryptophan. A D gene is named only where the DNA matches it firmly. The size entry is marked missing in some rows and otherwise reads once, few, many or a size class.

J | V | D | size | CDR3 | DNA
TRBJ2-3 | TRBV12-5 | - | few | CASAIGGGGLDTQYF | TGTGCTAGCGCCATCGGGGGCGGGGGCCTCGATACGCAGTATTTT
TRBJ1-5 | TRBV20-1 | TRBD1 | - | CSARGTGDQHF | TGCAGTGCTAGAGGGACAGGGGACCAGCATTTT
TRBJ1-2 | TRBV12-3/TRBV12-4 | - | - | CASSRGGEIHGYTF | TGTGCCAGCTCGCGGGGGGGTGAGATCCATGGCTACACCTTC
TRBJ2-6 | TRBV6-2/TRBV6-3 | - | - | CASSHITRQTSIGANVLTF | TGTGCCAGCAGTCATATAACCAGACAGACCTCTATAGGGGCCAACGTCCTGACTTTC
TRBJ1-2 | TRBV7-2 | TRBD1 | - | CASSLGQLRHYGYTF | TGTGCCAGCAGCTTGGGACAGCTAAGGCACTATGGCTACACCTTC
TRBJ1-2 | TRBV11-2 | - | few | CASSLDEVYGYTF | TGTGCCAGCAGCTTAGACGAGGTCTATGGCTACACCTTC
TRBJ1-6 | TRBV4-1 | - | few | CASSQGPTGPPPLHF | TGCGCCAGCAGCCAAGGGCCAACAGGGCCACCACCCCTCCACTTT
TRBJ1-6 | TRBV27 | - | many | CASSSNMASPLHF | TGTGCCAGCAGTTCGAACATGGCTTCACCCCTCCACTTT
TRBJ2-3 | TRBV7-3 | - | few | CASSLLSRTKTSTDTQYF | TGTGCCAGCAGCTTACTGTCCAGGACTAAAACTAGCACAGATACGCAGTATTTT
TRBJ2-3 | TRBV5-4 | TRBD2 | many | CASTGGTSGESEEQYF | TGTGCCAGCACGGGGGGGACTAGCGGGGAGTCAGAAGAGCAGTATTTT
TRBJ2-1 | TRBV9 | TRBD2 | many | CASSVEGLAYNEQFF | TGTGCCAGCAGCGTAGAAGGACTAGCCTACAATGAGCAGTTCTTC
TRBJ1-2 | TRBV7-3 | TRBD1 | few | CASSLGTGHGYTF | TGTGCCAGCAGCCTCGGGACAGGGCACGGCTACACCTTC
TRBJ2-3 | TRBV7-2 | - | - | CASSLGGARRTDTQYF | TGTGCCAGCAGCTTAGGAGGCGCGAGGCGAACAGATACGCAGTATTTT
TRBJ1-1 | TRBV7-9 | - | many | CASSPRAGQYTEAFF | TGTGCCAGCAGCCCCCGGGCAGGACAATACACTGAAGCTTTCTTT
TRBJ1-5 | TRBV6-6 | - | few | CASRTATVQPQHF | TGTGCCAGCAGGACCGCGACTGTACAACCCCAGCATTTT
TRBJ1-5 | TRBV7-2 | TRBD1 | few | CASSLVHRGPGFGNQPQHF | TGTGCCAGCAGCTTAGTCCACAGGGGGCCTGGGTTTGGCAATCAGCCCCAGCATTTT
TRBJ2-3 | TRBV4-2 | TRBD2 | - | CASSQDRGGDTQYF | TGTGCCAGCAGCCAAGATCGGGGGGGTGATACGCAGTATTTT
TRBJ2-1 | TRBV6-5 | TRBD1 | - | CASSWDSSYNEQFF | TGTGCCAGCAGTTGGGACAGCTCCTACAATGAGCAGTTCTTC
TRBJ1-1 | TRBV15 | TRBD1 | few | CATSRDDRGGTEAFF | TGTGCCACCAGCAGAGATGACAGGGGCGGAACTGAAGCTTTCTTT
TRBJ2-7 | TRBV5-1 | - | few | CASSLGGGGADEQYF | TGCGCCAGCAGCTTGGGAGGAGGGGGCGCGGACGAGCAGTACTTC
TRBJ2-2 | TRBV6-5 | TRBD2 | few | CASNPGTSGGNTGELFF | TGTGCCAGCAATCCCGGGACTAGCGGGGGGAACACCGGGGAGCTGTTTTTT
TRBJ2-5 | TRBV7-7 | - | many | CASSLGGSDQETQYF | TGTGCCAGCAGCTTGGGGGGTTCGGACCAAGAGACCCAGTACTTC
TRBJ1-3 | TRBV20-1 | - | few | CSAPKGRDGGNTIYF | TGCAGTGCCCCTAAAGGCAGGGACGGTGGAAACACCATATATTTT
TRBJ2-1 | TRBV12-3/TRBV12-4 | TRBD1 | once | CASTGGQGNNEQFF | TGTGCCAGCACCGGGGGACAGGGCAACAATGAGCAGTTCTTC
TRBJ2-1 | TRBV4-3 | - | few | CASSHRSGNEQFF | TGCGCCAGCAGCCATCGATCGGGCAATGAGCAGTTCTTC
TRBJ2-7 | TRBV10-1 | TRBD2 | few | CASSVPAGSSYEQYF | TGCGCCAGCAGTGTGCCAGCGGGGAGCTCCTACGAGCAGTACTTC
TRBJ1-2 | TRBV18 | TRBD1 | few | CASSPRVDRGYGYTF | TGTGCCAGCTCACCACGCGTGGACAGGGGGTATGGCTACACCTTC
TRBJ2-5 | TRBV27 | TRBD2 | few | CASSSLEGEGTQYF | TGTGCCAGCAGTTCCCTCGAAGGGGAGGGAACCCAGTACTTC
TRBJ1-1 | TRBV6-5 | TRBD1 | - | CASSKTGEVTEAFF | TGTGCCAGCAGTAAGACAGGGGAGGTCACTGAAGCTTTCTTT